A selection of T cell receptor beta chains follows, all from one sample in a study of blood T cell repertoires in COVID-19. Assay used: immunoSEQ multiplex PCR; TCRdb lists only in-frame clones, some missing. The sample holds about 140,000 clones, approximately 83% seen once. The sample comprised peripheral blood. These receptors were collected from a woman aged 55-70 years with acute or convalescent COVID-19. Both conserved end residues are part of each CDR3. The D gene is left open where the match is weak. Not all rows give a size; the values are once, few, many and, for expanded clones, a class.

D gene	J gene	clone size	V gene	CDR3 DNA	CDR3 protein
TRBD1	TRBJ1-2	-	TRBV10-3	TGTGCCATCAGTGAGTCCCCGGGACAGGGGGCGCCTAACTATGGCTACACCTTC	CAISESPGQGAPNYGYTF
-	TRBJ2-7	few	TRBV12-5	TGTGCTAGTGGTACCCGGGATTACGAGCAGTACTTC	CASGTRDYEQYF
-	TRBJ2-2	-	TRBV11-3	TGTGCCAGCAGCCCCCGGGACTTTAACACCGGGGAGCTGTTTTTT	CASSPRDFNTGELFF
-	TRBJ1-1	-	TRBV5-1	TGCGCCAGCAGCTTTCAGTTCACGAACACTGAAGCTTTCTTT	CASSFQFTNTEAFF
-	TRBJ1-2	-	TRBV29-1	TGCAGCGTGGATACAGGGAGAGGCTTTAGTGGCTACACCTTC	CSVDTGRGFSGYTF
-	TRBJ2-2	-	TRBV6-5	TGTGCCCGAAGGACCGGGACAATGAACACCGGGGAGCTGTTTTTT	CARRTGTMNTGELFF
-	TRBJ2-1	few	TRBV6-2/TRBV6-3	TGTGCCAGCAGCATGGGCTTCGGACGGGGCAATGAGCAGTTCTTC	CASSMGFGRGNEQFF
TRBD2	TRBJ2-2	-	TRBV9	TGTGCCAGCAGCCTAACTAGCGGGTATACCCACAACACCGGGGAGCTGTTTTTT	CASSLTSGYTHNTGELFF
TRBD2	TRBJ2-3	-	TRBV30	TGTGCCTGGAATGGACGGGAGGACATCACAGATACGCAGTATTTT	CAWNGREDITDTQYF
-	TRBJ2-2	-	TRBV25-1	TGTGCCAGCAGTGAAGACAGGACCCCCACCGGGGAGCTGTTTTTT	CASSEDRTPTGELFF
-	TRBJ1-6	-	TRBV7-9	TGTGCCAGCAGCTCGGCGGAGGCCTATAATTCACCCCTCCACTTT	CASSSAEAYNSPLHF
TRBD1	TRBJ1-2	-	TRBV7-7	TGTGCCAGCAGTCTCGACAGGGGAAGTGGCTACACCTTC	CASSLDRGSGYTF
TRBD1	TRBJ1-1	-	TRBV3-1/TRBV3-2	TGTGCCAGCATCGCAAGGGACAGTCGTACTGAAGCTTTCTTT	CASIARDSRTEAFF
-	TRBJ2-7	-	TRBV7-8	TGTGCCAGCAGCTTAGGTCAGGGTGGCTACGAGCAGTACTTC	CASSLGQGGYEQYF
-	TRBJ2-7	-	TRBV28	TGTGCCAGCCACACCCGAGAGGTCTACGAGCAGTACTTC	CASHTREVYEQYF
-	TRBJ1-5	once	TRBV18	TGTGCCAGCTCACCCCTCCCGTTGGGGAGGAATCAGCCCCAGCATTTT	CASSPLPLGRNQPQHF
TRBD1	TRBJ1-1	-	TRBV6-1	TGTGCCAGCAGTGGAGGACAGGGAAATCATGCTGAAGCTTTCTTT	CASSGGQGNHAEAFF
-	TRBJ1-5	-	TRBV18	TGTGCCAGCTCACTAGGACAGAACAATCAGCCCCAGCATTTT	CASSLGQNNQPQHF
-	TRBJ2-2	few	TRBV5-1	TGCGCCAGCAGCTTGGACAGGGTACTAACCGGGGAGCTGTTTTTT	CASSLDRVLTGELFF
-	TRBJ2-3	-	TRBV28	TGTGCCAGCAGTGGGTTGACTGATACGCAGTATTTT	CASSGLTDTQYF
TRBD1	TRBJ2-3	-	TRBV7-6	TGTGCCAGCAGCCCCAGGGAGACAGGGCCTCCAGATACGCAGTATTTT	CASSPRETGPPDTQYF
TRBD2	TRBJ2-5	-	TRBV9	TGTGCCAGCAGCGTAGCCAGCGGGAGGTTCCAAGAGACCCAGTACTTC	CASSVASGRFQETQYF
TRBD1	TRBJ2-4	few	TRBV3-1/TRBV3-2	TGTGCCAGCAGCCAGGTGACAGGGGGCATAATGAAAAACATTCAGTACTTC	CASSQVTGGIMKNIQYF
TRBD1	TRBJ2-6	-	TRBV30	TGTGCCTGGACTGTAACAGGGGTGATCTCTGGGGCCAACGTCCTGACTTTC	CAWTVTGVISGANVLTF
TRBD1	TRBJ1-2	-	TRBV27	TGTGCCAGCAGTTTATCGGTCATCCAACAGGGGTTGGGCGGCTACACCTTC	CASSLSVIQQGLGGYTF
-	TRBJ2-7	-	TRBV6-5	TGTGCCAGCACACAGGTGTCCTACGAGCAGTACTTC	CASTQVSYEQYF
TRBD1	TRBJ1-1	few	TRBV10-3	TGTGCCATCAGTGAGGGACAGGACGGGACTGAAGCTTTCTTT	CAISEGQDGTEAFF
-	TRBJ1-1	-	TRBV5-6	TGTGCCAGCAGCTTGCAGGGGAACAGAGCTTTCTTT	CASSLQGNRAFF
-	TRBJ1-6	-	TRBV4-2	TGTGCCAGCAGCCAAGACCCCCAGGGTGCGGGGGCCAATTCACCCCTCCACTTT	CASSQDPQGAGANSPLHF
-	TRBJ2-5	many	TRBV7-2	TGTGCCAGCAGCTTAGCAGCTTCCTCTAGTGAGACCCAGTACTTC	CASSLAASSSETQYF
-	TRBJ1-5	-	TRBV28	TGTGCCAGCAGAGACGACATCCGCAATCAGCCCCAGCATTTT	CASRDDIRNQPQHF
-	TRBJ2-7	-	TRBV2	TGTGCCAGCAGTGAATTAGCTCGCGAGCAGTACTTC	CASSELAREQYF
-	TRBJ1-2	-	TRBV18	TGTGCCAGCTCTCCGGACAGTAGGAACGGCTACACCTTC	CASSPDSRNGYTF
-	TRBJ2-2	-	TRBV2	TGTGCCAGCAGTGTTGTAGCAGCCCTGGGCACCGGGGAGCTGTTTTTT	CASSVVAALGTGELFF
-	TRBJ1-2	-	TRBV5-4	TGTGCCAGCAGCTTGGGGGGGGGCGCAGGCTACACCTTC	CASSLGGGAGYTF
TRBD1	TRBJ1-5	few	TRBV7-9	TGTGCCAGCAGCGCGCAGGGGGCCAGTCAGCCCCAGCATTTT	CASSAQGASQPQHF
-	TRBJ1-2	-	TRBV19	TGTGCCAGTAGTATAGTCTTAGGGGCTAACTATGGCTACACCTTC	CASSIVLGANYGYTF
TRBD2	TRBJ2-2	-	TRBV27	TGTGCCAGCAGTTCACCAGCGGGACTAGGGTTCGGGGAGCTGTTTTTT	CASSSPAGLGFGELFF
-	TRBJ2-1	-	TRBV30	TGTGCCTGGAATCAACGGGCTAGCTTGGACAATGAGCAGTTCTTC	CAWNQRASLDNEQFF